Shown below are 7 T cell receptor beta chains from a single sample sequenced in a study of Ad26.COV2.S vaccination and SARS-CoV-2 variants. Some clones are missing from TCRdb's copy, which holds only in-frame ones; the method was immunoSEQ multiplex PCR. Altogether some 300,000 clones are present, 85% being singletons, with the ten largest covering 2% to 2.5%. Treatment noted: some 19 received Ad26.COV2.S at low or high dose, single or two shots; a few received placebo; per-sample allocation not given. Specimens were obtained on day 63 following the first vaccine or placebo injection. Here the sequenced sample was peripheral blood, taken in a trial of Ad26.COV2.S vaccine versus placebo. These receptors were taken from a person aged 18 to 65 who received the Ad26.COV2.S COVID-19 vaccine or a placebo.

In DNA, the CDR3 is TGTGCCAGCAGCTTAGAACTCCCACCCTACAATGAGCAGTTCTTC. It is translated as CASSLELPPYNEQFF. The chain couples TRBV7-2 to TRBJ2-1; D not certain. The CDR3 is 15 residues long. The V gene's germline CDR1 is SGHTA and CDR2 FQGNSA. V was clipped by 1 base and J by 2 bases, with 9 bases between them.

The chain combines TRBV5-1 with TRBJ2-7; D might be TRBD1 or TRBD2, each matching 5 bases. Germline assignment: CDR1 SGHRS and CDR2 YFSETQ. The CDR3 is 14 residues long. V was pared by 5 bases and J by 0 bases, with 12 bases between. Written as DNA, the CDR3 is TGCGCCAGCAGTGGGGGATCAAACTCCTACGAGCAGTACTTC. Its translation is CASSGGSNSYEQYF.

The chain has TRBV5-6 and TRBJ2-5; D possibly corresponds to TRBD2 (5 bases). Germline V gene data show CDR1 as SGHDT and CDR2 as YYEEEE. CDR3 length: 14 residues. Deletions cut 1 base from V and 5 bases from J, with 12 bases between. The chain's CDR3 is CASSLLTRGETQYF. CDR3 DNA sequence: TGTGCCAGCAGCTTGTTGACCAGAGGGGAGACCCAGTACTTC.

V and J are TRBV5-1 and TRBJ2-5; 9 nucleotides line up with TRBD1. V was clipped by 7 bases and J by 5 bases; unmatched bases: 6. Germline V CDR1 and CDR2: SGHRS, YFSETQ. The CDR3 is made up of 13 amino acids. In DNA, the CDR3 is TGCGCCAGCGGGGGACAGGGCAAGGAGACCCAGTACTTC. Translation gives CASGGQGKETQYF.

The CDR3 loop reads CASSLGPLEETQYF. The CDR3 DNA reads as TGCGCCAGCAGCTTGGGCCCGTTAGAGGAGACCCAGTACTTC. The chain joins TRBV5-1 to TRBJ2-5, with unresolved D. Trimming stripped 0 bases from V and 5 bases from J, with 11 bases between. This CDR3 has 14 amino acids. Germline V CDR1 and CDR2: SGHRS, YFSETQ. The whole variable domain, remainder taken from reference TRBV5-1 and TRBJ2-5, is KAGVTQTPRYLIKTRGQQVTLSCSPISGHRSVSWYQQTPGQGLQFLFEYFSETQRNKGNFPGRFSGRQFSNSRSEMNVSTLELGDSALYLCASSLGPLEETQYFGPGTRLLVL.

The count of this clone is one. J is TRBJ2-7 and V is TRBV28; D may correspond to TRBD1 or TRBD2 (7 bases each). Trimming cost V 7 bases and J 6 bases, with 19 bases left between them. The CDR3 contains 14 residues. Germline V lookup: CDR1 MDHEN, CDR2 SYDVKM. The CDR3 nucleotides are TGTGCCAGCATCCCAGGGGGGGGAAAGAGCGAGCAGTACTTC. Its protein product is CASIPGGGKSEQYF.

This clone showed up just once. The chain links TRBV6-4 to TRBJ1-2; maybe TRBD1 (5 bases). The CDR3 runs to 13 residues. V lost 6 bases, J lost 6 bases, and 14 bases lay in between. From germline, CDR1 is MRHNA and CDR2 SNTAGT. CDR3 nucleotides: TGTGCCAGCAGCAGAGGGCAGGGTGATGGCTACACCTTC. This gives the protein CASSRGQGDGYTF.